What follows describes a single T cell receptor beta chain. This clonotype was detected only a few times. Its antigen is unknown. Base quality data are lacking; no much larger clone is found one base away. The germline V and J ends show losses of 4 bases and 3 bases respectively, and no gene match explains 17 bases of the junction. CDR1 and CDR2 are read off the germline V gene as MNHEY and SVGEGT. Including the terminal cysteine and phenylalanine, the CDR3 comprises 19 residues. Only CDR3 DNA remains: 57 bases, in frame from the first base. Library prep was done by PCR. Sequencing used an Illumina HiSeq 2500. To reduce PCR and sequencing biases, unique molecular identifiers were incorporated into the TCR beta cDNA libraries. Per 1 to 10 million input T cells, approximately 500,000 cDNA molecules were obtained, such that each molecule approximated one T cell. Patient libraries were prepared and sequenced with the same protocol used for the earlier healthy control dataset. Within a given batch, samples were prepared together, multiplexed and sequenced on the same HiSeq lane. The study's processing was this. Raw barcoded reads were processed with MIGEC, and single-read molecular identifier groups were discarded before consensus assembly and CDR3 extraction. Clonotype tables were post-analysed with VDJtools, normalizing diversity by down-sampling all datasets to the smallest sample size. To correct batch-related cross-sample contamination, repertoire overlap clustering matched CDR3 amino acid sequences but not nucleotide sequences. TCRdb redid the processing of the public reads, applying fastp at Q25 and MiXCR, and retained in-frame beta chains. Each record represents a unique CDR3 protein, reported with the most common genes and DNA among its rows. TCRdb's processing, not the study's, gives the V and J calls here. The table for this sample lists around 700,000 distinct CDR3 sequences; 59% of them were counted only once. The ten largest clones represent approximately 10% of the sample.

This specimen belongs to a study of post-analysis software for immune sequencing data (dated by TCRdb to between 2014 and 2016). As for the study more broadly: Disease courses on record covered relapsing-remitting, secondary progressive and progressive-relapsing multiple sclerosis, though some patients had no subtype annotation. Patient repertoires were compared against roughly 12 previously published healthy control repertoires from donors aged roughly 6 to 28 years. A subset of samples was prepared in parallel using single-end sample barcoding, then pooled and co-amplified after Illumina adapter ligation. The paper's findings and limits, for the study overall: Four to six TRBV segments, including TRBV5-6, TRBV5-1 and TRBV20-1, were significantly more frequent in patients than controls. Compared with controls, multiple sclerosis patients had significantly lower normalized Chao1 diversity, a finding suggesting substantial peripheral T-cell clonal expansion. Direct clustering with F measure revealed strong co-clustering of samples prepared in the same batch, which led to a batch-effect correction. The control group was slightly older than the multiple sclerosis patient group.

To demonstrate the VDJtools post-analysis software, the study profiled TCR beta repertoires from the peripheral blood of about a dozen young patients with multiple sclerosis. The patients with multiple sclerosis were children and adolescents between about 6 and 17 years of age. The chain couples TRBV6-2 or TRBV6-3 to TRBJ2-1; 8 central bases correspond to TRBD2. Source material: blood. The sequence was collected from a girl aged 2 to 9 with multiple sclerosis. The CDR3 protein is CASSFPGVVSGRHYNEQFF. The sequenced DNA is TGTGCCAGCAGTTTCCCAGGAGTTGTCAGCGGGAGACACTACAATGAGCAGTTCTTC.